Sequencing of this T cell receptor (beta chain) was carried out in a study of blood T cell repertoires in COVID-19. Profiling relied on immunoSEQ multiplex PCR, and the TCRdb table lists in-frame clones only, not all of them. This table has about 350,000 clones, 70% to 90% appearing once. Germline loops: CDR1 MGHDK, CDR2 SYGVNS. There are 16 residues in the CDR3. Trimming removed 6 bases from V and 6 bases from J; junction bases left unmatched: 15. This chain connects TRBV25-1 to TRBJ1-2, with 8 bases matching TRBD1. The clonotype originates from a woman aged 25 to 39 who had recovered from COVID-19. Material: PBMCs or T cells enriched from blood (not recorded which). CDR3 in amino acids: CASSPSPLDRDNGYTF. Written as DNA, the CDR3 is TGTGCCAGCAGCCCATCCCCCTTGGACAGGGATAATGGCTACACCTTC.